The 10 T cell receptor beta chains listed next were all sequenced from one sample in a study of blood T cell repertoires in COVID-19. Sequenced by immunoSEQ multiplex PCR; TCRdb stores in-frame clones only, minus some. The sample has fewer than 600,000 clones, 88% seen once; the top ten hold about 1.7%. The sample taken for sequencing was PBMCs or T cells enriched from blood (not recorded which). The receptors shown here come from a woman aged 40 to 55 who had recovered from COVID-19.

The count of this clone is one. V is TRBV18 and J is TRBJ1-1, with 7 bases that match TRBD1. The CDR3 loop spans 16 amino acids. Germline loops: CDR1 KGHSH, CDR2 LQKENI. V lost 1 base and J lost 0; bases outside the gene matches: 5. The CDR3 is CASSPLPGQMNTEAFF. In DNA form, the CDR3 reads TGTGCCAGCTCACCACTGCCGGGACAGATGAACACTGAAGCTTTCTTT. Full variable domain (remainder filled in from reference TRBV18 and TRBJ1-1): NAGVMQNPRHLVRRRGQEARLRCSPMKGHSHVYWYRQLPEEGLKFMVYLQKENIIDESGMPKERFSAEFPKEGPSILRIQQVVRGDSAAYFCASSPLPGQMNTEAFFGQGTRLTVV.

Only a few counts were recorded for this clone. The identical CDR3 is also encoded by other nucleotide sequences in the sample. The chain couples TRBV9 to TRBJ2-7; possibly TRBD1 for D (6 bases). The CDR3 sequence is 12 residues long. V lost 3 bases to trimming and J lost 4 bases, with 8 bases between them. The V gene's germline CDR1 is SGDLS and CDR2 YYNGEE. For the CDR3, the DNA is TGTGCCAGCAGCGCGACAGGTTACGAGCAGTACTTC. This encodes CASSATGYEQYF.

The chain recombines TRBV15 with TRBJ2-7; 7 bases align to TRBD1. Looked up from germline, CDR1 is LNHNV and CDR2 is YYDKDF (reference sequence). The CDR3 runs 17 residues. Losses at the gene ends were 4 bases for V and 2 bases for J; bases not matched to a gene: 14. CDR3 nucleotide sequence: TGTGCCACCAGCATCTATGGACAGGACCGACCAACCTACGAGCAGTACTTC. It specifies CATSIYGQDRPTYEQYF.

This clone has a handful of counts. The chain employs TRBV19 and TRBJ1-5; possible D gene TRBD1, 6 bases. V gave up 5 bases and J gave up 1 base, with 21 bases separating them. Germline CDR1 is LNHDA and CDR2 is SQIVND (reference sequence). There are 18 residues in the CDR3. CDR3 nucleotide sequence: TGTGCCAGTAGTCCGTACCTACACAGGGATACGAGCAATCAGCCCCAGCATTTT. Its translation: CASSPYLHRDTSNQPQHF.

This chain uses TRBV7-6 with TRBJ2-7; 7 positions agree with TRBD1. The CDR3 runs to 15 residues. Germline CDR1 is SGHVS and CDR2 is FNYEAQ. Unmatched junction bases numbered 9, after V lost 5 bases and J lost 2 bases. The CDR3 sequence is CASSTRQGAAYEQYF. As DNA, the CDR3 is TGTGCCAGCAGCACGCGACAGGGAGCGGCCTACGAGCAGTACTTC. Complete variable domain (other parts from reference TRBV7-6 and TRBJ2-7): GAGVSQSPRYKVTKRGQDVALRCDPISGHVSLYWYRQALGQGPEFLTYFNYEAQQDKSGLPNDRFSAERPEGSISTLTIQRTEQRDSAMYRCASSTRQGAAYEQYFGPGTRLTVT.

The rearrangement uses TRBV4-3 and TRBJ1-2; D gene ambiguous. Between the trimmed V and J ends, which lost 0 bases and 4 bases, there was a span of 15 bases. The CDR3 is 16 residues long. The germline V gene has CDR1 LGHNA and CDR2 YSLEER. The CDR3 DNA sequence: TGCGCCAGCAGCCAAGAGGTACCTCCCCCAGTCTATGGCTACACCTTC. Encoded protein: CASSQEVPPPVYGYTF.

This clone has just one count. The chain recombines TRBV29-1 with TRBJ2-2, with D unclear. The CDR3 is made up of 13 amino acids. Germline CDR1 is SQVTM and CDR2 is ANQGSEA. Between the trimmed V and J ends, which lost 6 bases and 9 bases, there was a span of 17 bases. This CDR3 is CSVKIQTTRELFF. DNA for the CDR3: TGCAGCGTAAAAATCCAGACAACCCGGGAGCTGTTTTTT.

This clone was picked up one time. The chain links TRBV27 to TRBJ2-7, with TRBD2 matching over 11 bases. The CDR3 has 14 residues. Germline V lookup: CDR1 MNHEY, CDR2 SMNVEV (reference sequence). After removal of 5 bases from V and 1 base from J, the junction contained 1 base not matched to a gene. The CDR3 reads CASSRLAGSYEQYF. The CDR3 nucleotides read TGTGCCAGCAGTAGACTAGCGGGATCCTACGAGCAGTACTTC.

This clone was seen only once. This rearrangement joins TRBV9 to TRBJ1-2; D unclear. The germline gives CDR1 SGDLS, CDR2 YYNGEE. The length of the CDR3 is 13 residues. V shed 0 bases and J shed 7 bases, with 10 bases lying between them. CDR3 residues: CASSVESSGGYTF. The DNA for the CDR3 is TGTGCCAGCAGCGTAGAATCATCGGGTGGCTACACCTTC.

The V call is TRBV3-1 (or the pseudogene TRBV3-2), the J call TRBJ2-5; tentatively, D is TRBD2 (6 bases). The CDR3 has 11 residues. Trimming removed 5 bases from V and 5 bases from J, with 6 bases in between. Germline V lookup: CDR1 LGHDT, CDR2 YNNKEL (reference sequence). As DNA, the CDR3 is TGTGCCAGCAGCGCGGGGGAGACCCAGTACTTC. As protein: CASSAGETQYF.